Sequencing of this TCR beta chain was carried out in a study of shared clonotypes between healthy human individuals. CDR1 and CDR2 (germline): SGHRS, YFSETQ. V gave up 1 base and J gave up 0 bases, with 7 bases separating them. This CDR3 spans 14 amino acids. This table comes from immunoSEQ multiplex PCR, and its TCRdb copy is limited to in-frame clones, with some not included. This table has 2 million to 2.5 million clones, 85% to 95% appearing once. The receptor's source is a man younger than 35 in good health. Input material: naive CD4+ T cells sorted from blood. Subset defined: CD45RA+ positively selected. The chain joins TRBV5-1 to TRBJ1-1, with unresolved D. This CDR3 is CASSLQAMNTEAFF. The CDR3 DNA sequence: TGCGCCAGCAGCTTGCAGGCCATGAACACTGAAGCTTTCTTT.